These 28 T cell receptor beta chains share one sample of origin, sequenced in a study of blood T cell repertoires in COVID-19. The repertoire was sequenced with immunoSEQ multiplex PCR; TCRdb's copy has only in-frame clones and lacks some. The profile shows 150,000 or so clones, 84% of them singletons. Sequencing input: peripheral blood. The source is a man aged 35-49 years who had recovered from COVID-19.

The V gene is TRBV10-2, the J gene TRBJ2-1, with 12 positions matching TRBD2. Losses at the gene ends were 6 bases for V and 12 bases for J; bases not matched to a gene: 18. The CDR3 has 17 amino acids. Germline V gives CDR1 WSHSY, CDR2 SAAADI. The CDR3: CASSPWTSGTQGQVQFF. The CDR3 DNA reads as TGCGCCAGCAGCCCATGGACTAGCGGGACCCAGGGGCAGGTGCAGTTCTTC.

This chain uses TRBV4-3 with TRBJ2-3; D perhaps matches TRBD2 (5 bases). Germline CDR1 is LGHNA and CDR2 is YSLEER. The germline V and J ends were trimmed by 1 base and 0 bases, with 8 bases remaining between them. CDR3 length: 15 residues. This CDR3 reads CASSQGLFSTDTQYF. CDR3 DNA: TGCGCCAGCAGCCAAGGACTATTCAGCACAGATACGCAGTATTTT.

This chain joins TRBV10-3 and TRBJ1-4; D might be TRBD1 (5 bases). Per the germline V gene, CDR1 is ENHRY and CDR2 is SYGVKD. CDR3 size: 13 residues. Trimming took off 7 bases at V and 4 bases at J, with 10 bases between the two ends. The CDR3 DNA is TGTGCCATCAAGGACACGGGTAATGAAAAACTGTTTTTT. This codes for CAIKDTGNEKLFF.

The chain employs TRBV7-6 and TRBJ2-3; D is possibly TRBD2 (6 bases). V was pared by 1 base and J by 0 bases, with 11 bases between. Per germline, CDR1 SGHVS and CDR2 FNYEAQ. This CDR3 comprises 16 residues. The CDR3 DNA sequence: TGTGCCAGCAGCTTAGTCCCCGGGGGTAGCACAGATACGCAGTATTTT. This gives the protein CASSLVPGGSTDTQYF.

The V call is TRBV6-1, the J call TRBJ2-7, with D perhaps TRBD2 (6 bases). Trimming shortened V by 2 bases and J by 0 bases, and 17 bases separated the two germline ends. The CDR3 loop spans 17 amino acids. Germline CDR1 and CDR2: MNHNS and SASEGT. The CDR3 here is CASSEIFGGESSYEQYF. DNA for the CDR3: TGTGCCAGCAGTGAAATATTCGGAGGGGAGAGCTCCTACGAGCAGTACTTC.

The chain combines TRBV10-3 with TRBJ2-7; D unclear. Looked up from germline, CDR1 is ENHRY and CDR2 is SYGVKD. Trimming removed 0 bases at V and 2 bases at J, with 8 bases between. This CDR3 region has 14 residues. This CDR3 reads CAISESTDTYEQYF. CDR3 nucleotides: TGTGCCATCAGTGAGTCTACAGATACCTACGAGCAGTACTTC.

This chain links TRBV15 with TRBJ2-6; 11 bases align to TRBD1. Germline V gives CDR1 LNHNV, CDR2 YYDKDF (reference sequence). Trimming at V came to 1 base and at J to 3 bases, leaving 2 bases not matched to a gene. The CDR3 contains 17 residues. The CDR3 is CATSRGTGGFGANVLTF. CDR3 in DNA: TGTGCCACCAGCAGAGGGACAGGGGGCTTTGGGGCCAACGTCCTGACTTTC.

The chain has TRBV7-9 and TRBJ2-3; TRBD2 aligns across 9 bases. Trimming removed 7 bases from V and 5 bases from J; junction bases left unmatched: 10. In germline, CDR1 is SEHNR, CDR2 FQNEAQ (reference sequence). The CDR3 has 15 residues. The CDR3 spells CASIHGGGAKDTQYF. CDR3 in DNA: TGTGCCAGCATCCACGGCGGGGGGGCAAAAGATACGCAGTATTTT.

This clone was detected once. The chain has TRBV5-6 and TRBJ2-5; 7 positions agree with TRBD1. Trimming removed 4 bases from V and 2 bases from J; junction bases left unmatched: 8. Germline V gives CDR1 SGHDT, CDR2 YYEEEE. This CDR3 spans 15 amino acids. The CDR3 loop reads CASSLSGTEQETQYF. As DNA, the CDR3 is TGTGCCAGCAGCCTGAGTGGGACAGAACAAGAGACCCAGTACTTC.

For the CDR3, the DNA is TGTGCCAGTAGTGGGGACAGGATAACGATCACAGATACGCAGTATTTT. Translating gives CASSGDRITITDTQYF. The V and J genes are TRBV19 and TRBJ2-3; 8 positions agree with TRBD1. The J segment lost 2 bases and the V segment lost 5 bases, leaving 9 bases of the junction unmatched. This CDR3 region has 16 residues. Germline-derived CDR1 and CDR2 are LNHDA and SQIVND (reference sequence).

The sample holds a few counts of this clone. The V call is TRBV30, the J call TRBJ1-2; no clear D. Per the germline V gene, CDR1 is GTSNPN and CDR2 is SVGIG (reference sequence). The germline V and J ends were trimmed by 2 bases and 1 base, with 5 bases remaining between them. The CDR3 totals 12 residues. As DNA, the CDR3 is TGTGCCTGGAGTCACGGTAACTATGGCTACACCTTC. Residues: CAWSHGNYGYTF.

The V gene is TRBV19, the J gene TRBJ1-5; no firm D call. This CDR3 has 15 amino acids. Between the trimmed V and J ends, which lost 10 bases and 1 base, there was a span of 17 bases. CDR1 LNHDA and CDR2 SQIVND come from the germline V gene (reference sequence). The CDR3 loop is CATQKQRVSNQPQHF. In DNA, the CDR3 is TGTGCCACTCAAAAACAGAGGGTGAGCAATCAGCCCCAGCATTTT.

This clone was seen more than once but under ten times. The genes are TRBV24-1 and TRBJ1-1, with TRBD1 matching 7 bases. CDR3 size: 13 residues. The J segment lost 2 bases and the V segment lost 7 bases, leaving 3 bases of the junction unmatched. Germline V gives CDR1 KGHDR, CDR2 SFDVKD. The CDR3 region has the DNA TGTGCCACCAGGGACAGGACAAACACTGAAGCTTTCTTT. Amino acid sequence: CATRDRTNTEAFF.

The V and J genes are TRBV2 and TRBJ2-7; 9 bases map to TRBD1. Unmatched junction bases numbered 9, after V lost 5 bases and J lost 4 bases. The length of the CDR3 is 15 residues. The germline V gene encodes CDR1 SNHLY and CDR2 FYNNEI. CDR3 nucleotide sequence: TGTGCCAGCAGTAACCCCGGGACAGGGTCGTACGAGCAGTACTTC. This encodes CASSNPGTGSYEQYF.

The CDR3, as DNA: TGTGCGTGCGGACAAATGAACACTGAAGCTTTCTTT. It codes for CACGQMNTEAFF. The chain couples TRBV28 to TRBJ1-1; D possibly corresponds to TRBD1 (5 bases). The CDR3 runs 12 residues. Looked up from germline, CDR1 is MDHEN and CDR2 is SYDVKM.

This chain uses TRBV3-1 (or the pseudogene TRBV3-2) with TRBJ1-2; D possibly corresponds to TRBD1 (6 bases). The CDR3 runs to 14 residues. Germline-derived CDR1 and CDR2 are LGHDT and YNNKEL (reference sequence). V was clipped by 3 bases and J by 3 bases, with 11 bases between them. The CDR3 nucleotides are TGTGCCAGCAGCCACCAGGGGCCAGACTATGGCTACACCTTC. Translated, it gives CASSHQGPDYGYTF.

This rearrangement joins TRBV28 to TRBJ2-5, with a tentative D call TRBD2 (7 bases). Germline V gene lookup returns CDR1 MDHEN and CDR2 SYDVKM. The CDR3 runs to 15 residues. Between the trimmed V and J ends, which lost 0 bases and 5 bases, there was a span of 13 bases. This chain's CDR3 is CASSLWGGQGETQYF. The CDR3 DNA sequence: TGTGCCAGCAGTTTATGGGGGGGGCAGGGGGAGACCCAGTACTTC.

The chain carries TRBV11-2 and TRBJ2-3, with D possibly being TRBD1 (5 bases). With 5 bases removed from V and 1 base from J, the gap between germline ends came to 13 bases. The CDR3 consists of 15 residues. Per the germline V gene, CDR1 is SGHAT and CDR2 is FQNNGV. The CDR3 DNA sequence: TGTGCCAGCAGCCCCACAGGTCCGGGCACAGATACGCAGTATTTT. Its translation is CASSPTGPGTDTQYF.

As DNA, the CDR3 is TGCGCCAGCAGCCAAACAGGCTTGAACACTGAAGCTTTCTTT. Residues: CASSQTGLNTEAFF. V and J are TRBV4-3 and TRBJ1-1; tentative D call: TRBD1 (5 bases). The CDR3 length is 14 residues. V lost 2 bases and J 0 bases, leaving 7 bases between the germline ends. The germline gives CDR1 LGHNA, CDR2 YSLEER.

Concerning this clone itself: This may arise from a read error, as a much more abundant clone is one base away. V gene TRBV11-1 combines with J gene TRBJ2-7; D remains ambiguous. Looked up from germline, CDR1 is SGHAT and CDR2 is FQDESV (reference sequence). Deletions cut 1 base from V and 0 bases from J, with 4 bases between. The CDR3 is 13 amino acids. CDR3 in amino acids: CASSLGSSYEQYF. CDR3 in DNA: TGTGCCAGCAGCTTAGGGAGCTCCTACGAGCAGTACTTC.

The V gene is TRBV30, the J gene TRBJ2-2; possible D gene TRBD1, 5 bases. The V gene's germline CDR1 is GTSNPN and CDR2 SVGIG (reference sequence). V dropped 5 bases and J dropped 6 bases, with 7 bases sitting between them. The CDR3 spans 11 residues. CDR3 DNA: TGTGCCTGGCAGGGATCCGGGGAGCTGTTTTTT. Translating it yields CAWQGSGELFF.

This rearrangement joins TRBV29-1 to TRBJ1-1; TRBD1 agrees at 8 bases. The germline V gene has CDR1 SQVTM and CDR2 ANQGSEA. J lost 3 bases, V lost 7 bases, and 4 bases had no gene match. The CDR3 has 12 residues. CDR3 nucleotide sequence: TGCAGCGCGGCGGACAGGGACACTGAAGCTTTCTTT. As protein: CSAADRDTEAFF.

The genes are TRBV9 and TRBJ2-7; possible D gene TRBD2, 6 bases. The germline CDR1 and CDR2 sequences are SGDLS and YYNGEE. The CDR3 extends over 14 amino acids. V was pared by 2 bases and J by 2 bases, with 11 bases between. The CDR3 DNA follows: TGTGCCAGCAGCGTCGGAGGGACTGCCTACGAGCAGTACTTC. Its translation is CASSVGGTAYEQYF.

The chain has TRBV30 and TRBJ1-3; maybe TRBD1 (5 bases). This CDR3 spans 14 amino acids. V lost 7 bases and J 4 bases, leaving 17 bases between the germline ends. From germline, CDR1 is GTSNPN and CDR2 SVGIG (reference sequence). The CDR3 protein is CASVAGVAGNTIYF. Here the CDR3 DNA reads TGTGCCTCCGTCGCGGGGGTTGCGGGAAACACCATATATTTT.

The V call is TRBV27, the J call TRBJ2-3; possible D gene TRBD2, 6 bases. The CDR3 is made up of 12 amino acids. Looked up from germline, CDR1 is MNHEY and CDR2 is SMNVEV (reference sequence). Deletions cut 7 bases from V and 1 base from J, with 6 bases between. The CDR3 is CASTGGTDTQYF. CDR3 DNA: TGTGCCAGCACGGGGGGCACAGATACGCAGTATTTT.

CDR3 in DNA: TGCGCCAGCAGCTTACAGGGGGCCCAGGGAGATGAGCAGTTCTTC. It codes for CASSLQGAQGDEQFF. V is TRBV5-1 and J is TRBJ2-1, with TRBD1 matching 9 bases. The CDR3 consists of 15 residues. Germline values: CDR1 SGHRS, CDR2 YFSETQ. J was trimmed by 8 bases and V by 2 bases; bases with no gene match: 8. The variable domain in full, with the rest retrieved from reference TRBV5-1 and TRBJ2-1, is KAGVTQTPRYLIKTRGQQVTLSCSPISGHRSVSWYQQTPGQGLQFLFEYFSETQRNKGNFPGRFSGRQFSNSRSEMNVSTLELGDSALYLCASSLQGAQGDEQFFGPGTRLTVL.

The chain employs TRBV6-2 or TRBV6-3 and TRBJ1-2; 11 nucleotides agree with TRBD1. CDR1 is MNHEY, CDR2 SVGEGT, per germline. The V and J ends lost 6 bases and 0 bases, in that order; junction bases with no gene match: 15. CDR3 length: 19 amino acids. The chain's CDR3 is CASSHPWGGQGASNYGYTF. The CDR3 coding sequence is TGTGCCAGCAGCCACCCCTGGGGCGGACAGGGGGCGTCTAACTATGGCTACACCTTC.

The chain links TRBV5-1 to TRBJ2-7, with TRBD1 as a possible D gene (6 bases). CDR1 and CDR2 (germline): SGHRS, YFSETQ. Trimming pared 4 bases from V and 2 bases from J, leaving 10 bases between. CDR3 size: 13 residues. The CDR3 region has the DNA TGCGCCAGCAGCGAGACAGGACCCTACGAGCAGTACTTC. It translates to CASSETGPYEQYF.